One sample yielded the 32 T cell receptor beta chains listed below, sequenced in a study of human T cells and chemical hapten exposure. Time point reported: patch test 3, about 24 weeks after DPC sensitization. Noted treatment: therapeutic diphenylcyclopropenone sensitization with weekly scalp DPC. One entry per CDR3 protein results from TCRdb running MiXCR on the RACE reads. The profile shows 50,000 or so distinct CDR3 sequences, 9.9% of them singletons. Sequenced here: whole blood, sampled in connection with sensitization to the hapten diphenylcyclopropenone (DPC). The receptor set was obtained from a woman in her forties with alopecia areata. Some clones in this sample may be carry-over from other donors' samples.

The chain recombines TRBV20-1 with TRBJ2-5; D may be TRBD1 or TRBD2 (5 bases each). Germline values: CDR1 DFQATT, CDR2 SNEGSKA (reference sequence). V was clipped by 2 bases and J by 0 bases, with 13 bases between them. CDR3 length equals 15 residues. In nucleotides, the CDR3 is TGCAGTGCTAGATCCCCCGGGGCCCACCAAGAGACCCAGTACTTC. Its translation: CSARSPGAHQETQYF.

This clonotype was counted many times. The J gene is TRBJ2-2, the V gene TRBV4-1; 7 bases agree with TRBD2. Per the germline V gene, CDR1 is MGHRA and CDR2 is YSYEKL. CDR3 length: 16 amino acids. V trimming: 1 base; J trimming: 6 bases; junction bases outside the gene matches: 8. The CDR3 nucleotides are TGCGCCAGCAGCCAAGGTCGTGTCAGCGGGGCCGGGGAGCTGTTTTTT. Translated: CASSQGRVSGAGELFF.

V gene TRBV15 combines with J gene TRBJ2-5; D unresolved. V was trimmed by 0 bases and J by 2 bases, leaving 7 bases between them. This CDR3 has 14 residues. Germline lookup yields CDR1 LNHNV and CDR2 YYDKDF (reference sequence). CDR3 coding DNA: TGTGCCACCAGCAGAGATTACCAGCAAGAGACCCAGTACTTC. Its protein product is CATSRDYQQETQYF.

This clonotype showed up just a few times. This chain links TRBV20-1 with TRBJ2-7; 8 bases line up with TRBD2. The CDR3 is made up of 17 amino acids. The germline CDR1 and CDR2 sequences are DFQATT and SNEGSKA (reference sequence). V was clipped by 0 bases and J by 4 bases; unmatched bases: 14. CDR3 nucleotide sequence: TGCAGTGCTAGAGAAGAAGGAACGGGGGGGCGTCGATACGAGCAGTACTTC. Protein sequence: CSAREEGTGGRRYEQYF.

This clonotype turned up a few times. The chain links TRBV19 to TRBJ2-1; 8 bases align to TRBD1. Per the germline V gene, CDR1 is LNHDA and CDR2 is SQIVND (reference sequence). V shed 5 bases and J 7 bases; nucleotides not matched to a gene: 10. This CDR3 has 15 residues. CDR3 amino acids: CASSRVARGRNEQFF. The CDR3 DNA is TGTGCCAGTAGTCGGGTCGCCAGGGGGCGGAATGAGCAGTTCTTC. Complete variable domain (other parts from reference TRBV19 and TRBJ2-1): DGGITQSPKYLFRKEGQNVTLSCEQNLNHDAMYWYRQDPGQGLRLIYYSQIVNDFQKGDIAEGYSVSREKKESFPLTVTSAQKNPTAFYLCASSRVARGRNEQFFGPGTRLTVL.

V is TRBV27 and J is TRBJ2-7, with TRBD1 matching over 11 bases. The germline CDR1 and CDR2 sequences are MNHEY and SMNVEV (reference sequence). The V gene end was trimmed by 4 bases and the J gene end by 5 bases; junction bases not matched to a gene: 4. The CDR3 runs to 14 residues. CDR3 region: CASSSGTGGHEQYF. CDR3 sequence (DNA): TGTGCCAGCAGTTCCGGGACAGGGGGACACGAGCAGTACTTC.

The chain has TRBV9 and TRBJ2-3, with D unresolved. With 0 bases removed from V and 0 bases from J, the gap between germline ends came to 8 bases. Germline V lookup: CDR1 SGDLS, CDR2 YYNGEE. The CDR3 extends over 15 amino acids. The CDR3 spells CASSVVPYSTDTQYF. The CDR3 coding sequence is TGTGCCAGCAGCGTAGTGCCTTATAGCACAGATACGCAGTATTTT.

The chain joins TRBV10-3 to TRBJ1-1; no definite D call. The germline V gene has CDR1 ENHRY and CDR2 SYGVKD. The ends were cut back, 3 bases at V and 4 bases at J, with 6 bases in the middle. The CDR3 has 12 amino acids. In DNA form, the CDR3 reads TGTGCCATCAGTGATCTGGGCACTGAAGCTTTCTTT. Translated: CAISDLGTEAFF.

The chain recombines TRBV7-2 with TRBJ2-5; 7 bases fit TRBD2. This CDR3 has 14 residues. CDR1 and CDR2 (germline): SGHTA, FQGNSA. V trimming: 3 bases; J trimming: 5 bases; junction bases outside the gene matches: 6. Here the CDR3 reads CASSLAGVRETQYF. CDR3 DNA sequence: TGTGCCAGCAGCTTGGCGGGGGTGCGGGAGACCCAGTACTTC.

The sample holds a few counts of this clonotype. This CDR3 is CASFGTAGRKAFF. DNA for the CDR3: TGTGCCAGCTTTGGGACAGCCGGTCGTAAAGCTTTCTTT. The chain combines TRBV18 with TRBJ1-1; 7 nucleotides match TRBD1. CDR3 length equals 13 residues. Germline CDR1 KGHSH, CDR2 LQKENI. V shed 7 bases, J shed 9 bases, and the junction held 11 bases outside the gene matches. Drawing the rest from reference TRBV18 and TRBJ1-1, the complete variable domain is NAGVMQNPRHLVRRRGQEARLRCSPMKGHSHVYWYRQLPEEGLKFMVYLQKENIIDESGMPKERFSAEFPKEGPSILRIQQVVRGDSAAYFCASFGTAGRKAFFGQGTRLTVV.

V usage is TRBV12-3 or TRBV12-4 and J usage is TRBJ1-1; no clear D gene. The CDR3 totals 12 residues. Trimming shortened V by 8 bases and J by 0 bases, and 7 bases separated the two germline ends. The CDR3 DNA is TGTGCCAGCTCTAAGCTGAACACTGAAGCTTTCTTT. Amino acid sequence: CASSKLNTEAFF.

This clonotype was seen many times. The J gene is TRBJ2-3, the V gene TRBV12-3 or TRBV12-4; no firm D call. The CDR3 has 14 residues. V lost 2 bases and J lost 5, with 11 bases in between. The CDR3 reads CASSLSEQRDTQYF. Here the CDR3 DNA reads TGTGCCAGCAGTTTATCCGAGCAGAGAGATACGCAGTATTTT.

This clonotype was observed many times. The chain carries TRBV19 and TRBJ1-5; D gene unclear. Between the trimmed V and J ends, which lost 9 bases and 1 base, there was a span of 10 bases. The CDR3 consists of 13 residues. The germline gives CDR1 LNHDA, CDR2 SQIVND (reference sequence). The DNA of the CDR3 is TGTGCCAGCGCCGGACTGAGCAATCAGCCCCAGCATTTT. It translates to CASAGLSNQPQHF.

This clonotype was seen repeatedly, ten times or more. This chain connects TRBV6-1 to TRBJ1-2; D ambiguous. The CDR3 loop spans 11 amino acids. CDR1 MNHNS and CDR2 SASEGT come from the germline V gene. Trimming took 2 bases from V and 10 from J, leaving 8 bases between them. The CDR3 sequence: CASSELGDYTF. The CDR3 DNA sequence: TGTGCCAGCAGTGAACTGGGTGACTACACCTTC.

The chain has TRBV7-8 and TRBJ1-1; 7 positions match TRBD1. CDR3 length: 17 residues. Germline CDR1 reads SGHVS; CDR2 reads FQNEAQ. The trim removed 1 base at V and 3 bases at J, leaving 11 bases unmatched. This CDR3 is CASSLDRGLGADTEAFF. CDR3 in DNA: TGTGCCAGCAGCTTAGACAGGGGCTTAGGAGCGGACACTGAAGCTTTCTTT.

This clonotype was recorded many times. This rearrangement joins TRBV20-1 to TRBJ2-1; D ambiguous. This CDR3 has 13 residues. The germline CDR1 and CDR2 sequences are DFQATT and SNEGSKA (reference sequence). Here the CDR3 reads CSGRVHPANEQFF. The CDR3 DNA sequence: TGCAGCGGTCGGGTCCACCCCGCGAATGAGCAGTTCTTC.

In its sample, this clonotype was seen a few times. This chain uses TRBV20-1 with TRBJ2-7; 9 bases map to TRBD1. Germline lookup yields CDR1 DFQATT and CDR2 SNEGSKA (reference sequence). The CDR3 covers 14 residues. V gave up 3 bases and J gave up 3 bases; unmatched junction bases: 6. The CDR3 here is CSARRTGEVYEQYF. CDR3 coding DNA: TGCAGTGCTAGGCGGACAGGGGAGGTCTACGAGCAGTACTTC.

In its sample, this clonotype was seen a few times. The gene calls are TRBV2 and TRBJ1-1; 9 bases fit TRBD1. CDR1 is SNHLY, CDR2 FYNNEI, per germline. The CDR3 runs to 16 residues. V was clipped by 7 bases and J by 5 bases; unmatched bases: 14. The DNA for the CDR3 is TGTGCCAGCAATTATAACTCGGACAGGGGCGGAACTGAAGCTTTCTTT. Protein sequence: CASNYNSDRGGTEAFF.

This clonotype was seen ten or more times. This chain joins TRBV4-2 and TRBJ1-2, with 11 bases aligning to TRBD1. Germline V CDR1 and CDR2: LGHNA, YNFKEQ. The CDR3 extends over 17 amino acids. J gave up 6 bases and V 2 bases, and 11 bases lay outside the gene matches. For the CDR3, the DNA is TGTGCCAGCAGCCAATCTGGGACAGGGGGAAAGCTAGATGGCTACACCTTC. This sequence encodes CASSQSGTGGKLDGYTF.

The V call is TRBV6-1, the J call TRBJ2-7; D ambiguous. Germline V CDR1 and CDR2: MNHNS, SASEGT. The CDR3 spans 12 residues. V dropped 2 bases and J dropped 2 bases, with 4 bases sitting between them. The CDR3 spells CASSETTYEQYF. The CDR3 bases are TGTGCCAGCAGTGAAACAACCTACGAGCAGTACTTC.

This clonotype was found many times. The chain carries TRBV7-3 and TRBJ1-2, with D possibly TRBD1 on 6 matching bases. The CDR3 runs 14 residues. CDR1 SGHTA and CDR2 FQGTGA come from the germline V gene. Trimming shortened V by 1 base and J by 4 bases, and 10 bases separated the two germline ends. The CDR3 is CASSLRGQVYGYTF. The CDR3 DNA reads as TGTGCCAGCAGCTTAAGGGGACAAGTCTATGGCTACACCTTC.

This clonotype was counted between two and nine times. The V and J genes are TRBV29-1 and TRBJ1-1, with D possibly TRBD1 on 5 matching bases. Germline loops: CDR1 SQVTM, CDR2 ANQGSEA. The ends were cut back, 3 bases at V and 1 base at J, with 9 bases in the middle. There are 13 residues in the CDR3. The DNA for the CDR3 is TGCAGCGTTGAGGGGCAGGAGAACACTGAAGCTTTCTTT. Protein sequence: CSVEGQENTEAFF.

This clonotype was seen ten or more times. J is TRBJ2-3 and V is TRBV7-8; unclear D gene. V lost 5 bases to trimming and J lost 2 bases, with 8 bases between them. Germline V lookup: CDR1 SGHVS, CDR2 FQNEAQ. The CDR3 extends over 13 amino acids. The CDR3 spells CASSLTYTDTQYF. In DNA, the CDR3 is TGTGCCAGCAGCCTGACTTACACAGATACGCAGTATTTT. Supplemented by reference TRBV7-8 and TRBJ2-3, the full variable domain reads GAGVSQSPRYKVAKRGQDVALRCDPISGHVSLFWYQQALGQGPEFLTYFQNEAQLDKSGLPSDRFFAERPEGSVSTLKIQRTQQEDSAVYLCASSLTYTDTQYFGPGTRLTVL.

This rearrangement joins TRBV29-1 to TRBJ2-2; the D gene is possibly TRBD1 (6 bases). The CDR3 is 13 amino acids. Trimming stripped 7 bases from V and 0 bases from J, with 9 bases between. Per the germline V gene, CDR1 is SQVTM and CDR2 is ANQGSEA. For the CDR3, the DNA is TGCAGCGCTCAGGGGTCGAACACCGGGGAGCTGTTTTTT. It is translated as CSAQGSNTGELFF.

This clonotype was seen a handful of times. This chain links TRBV28 with TRBJ1-1; D perhaps matches TRBD1 (6 bases). The CDR3 loop spans 16 amino acids. Trimming cost V 7 bases and J 4 bases, with 22 bases left between them. Germline lookup yields CDR1 MDHEN and CDR2 SYDVKM. The CDR3 coding sequence is TGTGCCAGCACCGAGTACCGGGGACACAGGCCCACTGAAGCTTTCTTT. Its protein is CASTEYRGHRPTEAFF.

This clonotype came up many times. V is TRBV7-2 and J is TRBJ2-1; TRBD1 might be the D (5 bases). CDR3 length: 13 residues. CDR1 is SGHTA, CDR2 FQGNSA, per germline. V was trimmed by 2 bases and J by 15 bases, leaving 17 bases between them. The CDR3 sequence: CASSLRGSIGPFF. As DNA, the CDR3 is TGTGCCAGCAGCTTAAGGGGTTCCATAGGACCGTTCTTC.

This clonotype was detected many times. The CDR3 coding sequence is TGTGCCAGCAGCTTAGAAGGGAGCTCCTACAATGAGCAGTTCTTC. It is translated as CASSLEGSSYNEQFF. V usage is TRBV7-2 and J usage is TRBJ2-1; TRBD2 is a possible D gene (5 bases). CDR1 SGHTA and CDR2 FQGNSA come from the germline V gene. The CDR3 covers 15 residues. The V gene lost 1 base and the J gene lost 0 bases, with 7 bases spanning the gap.

This clonotype showed up just a few times. In DNA, the CDR3 is TGTGCCAGCAGTTTAAGGAGCCTTTTGAACACTGAAGCTTTCTTT. Translated: CASSLRSLLNTEAFF. V is TRBV12-3 or TRBV12-4 and J is TRBJ1-1, with no clear D. The CDR3 covers 15 residues. V was cut by 2 bases and J by 0 bases, with 10 bases left in between.

This clonotype was picked up many times. V is TRBV6-2 or TRBV6-3 and J is TRBJ1-5, with D possibly matching TRBD1 (6 bases). The length of the CDR3 is 16 residues. The V gene lost 2 bases and the J gene lost 4 bases, with 15 bases spanning the gap. CDR1 is MNHEY and CDR2 is SVGEGT in the germline V gene. The CDR3 loop is CASSYLQGEGNQPQHF. The CDR3 DNA is TGTGCCAGCAGTTACCTACAGGGAGAGGGAAATCAGCCCCAGCATTTT.

The rearrangement uses TRBV6-1 and TRBJ1-2; 7 positions match TRBD1. V was clipped by 6 bases and J by 0 bases; unmatched bases: 10. The CDR3 loop spans 16 amino acids. Germline lookup yields CDR1 MNHNS and CDR2 SASEGT. CDR3 nucleotide sequence: TGTGCCAGCAGATCGAGGGGGCAGGGTACTAACTATGGCTACACCTTC. As protein: CASRSRGQGTNYGYTF.

The CDR3 coding sequence is TGCGCCAGCAGCTTGAGTCGGACAGAGCAAGAGACCCAGTACTTC. It yields the protein CASSLSRTEQETQYF. This chain connects TRBV5-1 to TRBJ2-5; D might be TRBD1 (6 bases). CDR1 and CDR2 (germline): SGHRS, YFSETQ. The length of the CDR3 is 15 residues. Trimming took off 1 base at V and 2 bases at J, with 12 bases between the two ends.

The rearrangement joins TRBV7-9 to TRBJ2-1, with a possible D match to TRBD1 (6 bases). This CDR3 spans 15 amino acids. V was pared by 3 bases and J by 10 bases, with 19 bases between. Per the germline V gene, CDR1 is SEHNR and CDR2 is FQNEAQ (reference sequence). CDR3 amino acids: CASSFSNTGKEEQFF. The CDR3 DNA reads TGTGCCAGCAGCTTTTCTAACACAGGGAAGGAGGAGCAGTTCTTC.